This T cell receptor beta chain was captured by sequencing in a study of blood T cell repertoires in COVID-19. Study information: Some COVID-19 samples were acute and others convalescent; all came from the United States, Italy and Spain. PBMCs, B-cell-depleted T cells, or T cells provided the cDNA or gDNA that made up the material.

Some clones are missing from TCRdb's copy, which holds only in-frame ones; the method was immunoSEQ multiplex PCR. Of approximately 250,000 clones listed, 88% were seen once; the top ten hold more than 1%. Enrolled through a virtual design, the participants were between roughly 18 and 100 years of age and came from about two dozen US areas. Donors were grouped by their self-reported clinical history. The length of the CDR3 is 13 residues. Germline CDR1 reads MDHEN; CDR2 reads SYDVKM. V lost 4 bases and J lost 8, with 11 bases in between. This clonotype originated in a woman in her thirties or forties with acute COVID-19. The sequencing input was PBMCs or T cells enriched from blood (not recorded which). The rearrangement joins TRBV28 to TRBJ2-2; no firm D call. The CDR3 sequence: CASSYHSTGELFF. CDR3 bases: TGTGCCAGCAGTTACCATTCTACTGGGGAGCTGTTTTTT.